The 22 T cell receptor beta chains below come from one sample, sequenced in a study of blood T cell repertoires in COVID-19. Sequencing was performed with immunoSEQ multiplex PCR; in TCRdb, only in-frame clones are kept and a portion is missing. The data show about 290,000 clones, nearly 90% seen once. The sample consisted of peripheral blood. Every receptor here comes from a woman in her 30s with COVID-19, enrolled during active disease.

This chain joins TRBV7-6 and TRBJ1-2, with TRBD1 as a possible D gene (5 bases). Trimming took 2 bases from V and 8 from J, leaving 12 bases between them. CDR1 and CDR2 from the germline V gene are SGHVS and FNYEAQ. The length of the CDR3 is 13 residues. CDR3 in amino acids: CASSLSRVGGYTF. CDR3 bases: TGTGCCAGCAGCTTATCCAGGGTCGGGGGCTACACCTTC. Full variable domain (remainder filled in from reference TRBV7-6 and TRBJ1-2): GAGVSQSPRYKVTKRGQDVALRCDPISGHVSLYWYRQALGQGPEFLTYFNYEAQQDKSGLPNDRFSAERPEGSISTLTIQRTEQRDSAMYRCASSLSRVGGYTFGSGTRLTVV.

The CDR3 DNA sequence: TGTGCCAGCAGCCCAGGGACAGCTAAAAACATTCAGTACTTC. This encodes CASSPGTAKNIQYF. This chain joins TRBV6-5 and TRBJ2-4, with 7 bases fitting TRBD1. The V gene end was trimmed by 6 bases and the J gene end by 4 bases; junction bases not matched to a gene: 6. CDR3 length: 14 amino acids. Germline lookup yields CDR1 MNHEY and CDR2 SVGAGI.

The chain couples TRBV11-2 to TRBJ1-2; D gene unclear. Trimming stripped 4 bases from V and 7 bases from J, with 10 bases between. The CDR3 has 12 residues. In germline, CDR1 is SGHAT, CDR2 FQNNGV. The CDR3 nucleotides are TGTGCCAGCAGCTGGGGAGGCCCTGGCTACACCTTC. Translated, it gives CASSWGGPGYTF. Filled out from reference TRBV11-2 and TRBJ1-2, the complete variable domain reads EAGVAQSPRYKIIEKRQSVAFWCNPISGHATLYWYQQILGQGPKLLIQFQNNGVVDDSQLPKDRFSAERLKGVDSTLKIQPAKLEDSAVYLCASSWGGPGYTFGSGTRLTVV.

This chain uses TRBV24-1 with TRBJ1-5; D unresolved. Deletions cut 3 bases from V and 6 bases from J, with 11 bases between. Germline CDR1 KGHDR, CDR2 SFDVKD. CDR3 length equals 14 residues. The CDR3 protein is CATSDPRDRQPQHF. For the CDR3, the DNA is TGTGCCACCAGTGATCCCCGGGATCGTCAGCCCCAGCATTTT.

The rearrangement links TRBV5-4 to TRBJ2-1; 10 bases agree with TRBD2. V was clipped by 3 bases and J by 8 bases; unmatched bases: 5. CDR3 length: 14 residues. The V gene's germline CDR1 is SGHNT and CDR2 YYREEE (reference sequence). The CDR3 coding sequence is TGTGCCAGCAGCTCTCCGACTAGCGGGCATGAGCAGTTCTTC. Protein sequence: CASSSPTSGHEQFF.

The J gene is TRBJ1-5, the V gene TRBV10-1; D perhaps matches TRBD1 (5 bases). V lost 10 bases, J lost 1 base, and 14 bases lay in between. The CDR3 extends over 14 amino acids. Germline CDR1 is WNHNN and CDR2 is SYGVQD (reference sequence). Written as DNA, the CDR3 is TGCGCCATGGGGGGAGGCATGAGCAATCAGCCCCAGCATTTT. The encoded protein is CAMGGGMSNQPQHF.

The chain recombines TRBV27 with TRBJ1-1; tentative D call: TRBD1 (6 bases). There are 13 residues in the CDR3. Germline V gene sequence: CDR1 MNHEY, CDR2 SMNVEV (reference sequence). Trimming stripped 3 bases from V and 4 bases from J, with 9 bases between. Here the CDR3 reads CASSFQGPTEAFF. DNA for the CDR3: TGTGCCAGCAGTTTCCAGGGGCCCACTGAAGCTTTCTTT.

The genes are TRBV7-2 and TRBJ1-6; unclear D gene. Per germline, CDR1 SGHTA and CDR2 FQGNSA. The CDR3 sequence is 12 residues long. Trimming removed 1 base at V and 9 bases at J, with 4 bases between. For the CDR3, the DNA is TGTGCCAGCAGCTTAGTAATTTCACCCCTCCACTTT. Its translation: CASSLVISPLHF.

J is TRBJ1-1 and V is TRBV6-1; TRBD1 might be the D (6 bases). Trimming left V 2 bases short and J 6 bases short, with 10 bases between. The CDR3 sequence is 13 residues long. Germline assignment: CDR1 MNHNS and CDR2 SASEGT. For the CDR3, the DNA is TGTGCCAGCAGTGAATGGACAGCTTCTGAAGCTTTCTTT. It encodes CASSEWTASEAFF.

On this clone: A read error may produce the germline difference seen at one junction end. The chain recombines TRBV19 with TRBJ1-5, with D perhaps TRBD1 (6 bases). The germline V gene has CDR1 LNHDA and CDR2 SQIVND (reference sequence). The CDR3 has 14 amino acids. CDR3: CASSRPRPWDNMYF. The DNA of the CDR3 is TGTGCCAGTAGTCGCCCCCGCCCTTGGGACAATATGTATTTT.

The chain recombines TRBV6-5 with TRBJ2-7; 8 positions agree with TRBD1. Germline V gene data show CDR1 as MNHEY and CDR2 as SVGAGI. After removal of 5 bases from V and 2 bases from J, the junction contained 2 bases not matched to a gene. This CDR3 comprises 13 residues. The CDR3 here is CASSPRGPYEQYF. The CDR3 bases are TGTGCCAGCAGTCCCAGGGGGCCCTACGAGCAGTACTTC.

This clone was detected only once. The rearrangement uses TRBV5-6 and TRBJ1-4; 7 bases fit TRBD1. Germline V CDR1 and CDR2: SGHDT, YYEEEE. The V segment lost 3 bases and the J segment 5 bases; nucleotides outside the gene matches: 7. The CDR3 length is 15 residues. In DNA form, the CDR3 reads TGTGCCAGCAGCTCAAGACAGGGAACGAATGAAAAACTGTTTTTT. Amino acids: CASSSRQGTNEKLFF. Combining the CDR3 with reference TRBV5-6 and TRBJ1-4 gives the whole variable domain DAGVTQSPTHLIKTRGQQVTLRCSPKSGHDTVSWYQQALGQGPQFIFQYYEEEERQRGNFPDRFSGHQFPNYSSELNVNALLLGDSALYLCASSSRQGTNEKLFFGSGTQLSVL.

The chain employs TRBV12-3 or TRBV12-4 and TRBJ1-2; no clear D. Between the trimmed V and J ends, which lost 3 bases and 8 bases, there was a span of 7 bases. The CDR3 loop spans 11 amino acids. Written as DNA, the CDR3 is TGTGCCAGCAGTTTCGGTGAAGGCTACACCTTC. Translating it yields CASSFGEGYTF.

This rearrangement joins TRBV2 to TRBJ1-1; TRBD1 agrees at 7 bases. Germline assignment: CDR1 SNHLY and CDR2 FYNNEI. CDR3 length: 13 residues. Trimming cost V 8 bases and J 4 bases; bases outside gene matches: 7. The CDR3 is CASLRTGGTEAFF. CDR3 DNA: TGTGCCAGCCTTCGGACAGGTGGCACTGAAGCTTTCTTT.

V and J are TRBV19 and TRBJ2-1, with TRBD2 matching 10 bases. V dropped 0 bases and J dropped 0; count of bases not matched to a gene: 2. The CDR3 totals 17 residues. CDR1 LNHDA and CDR2 SQIVND come from the germline V gene (reference sequence). The CDR3 protein is CASSIDLAGASYNEQFF. The CDR3, as DNA: TGTGCCAGTAGTATAGATCTAGCGGGGGCCTCCTACAATGAGCAGTTCTTC.

A note on this clone: Different DNA sequences within this sample yield the same CDR3. The J gene is TRBJ1-1, the V gene TRBV6-1; the D is unclear. The V end was cut by 3 bases, the J end by 0 bases, with 5 bases between. This CDR3 is built from 13 residues. Germline-derived CDR1 and CDR2 are MNHNS and SASEGT. In nucleotides, the CDR3 is TGTGCCAGCAGTGAGACATTGAACACTGAAGCTTTCTTT. This translates into CASSETLNTEAFF.

V is TRBV24-1 and J is TRBJ1-5, with 8 bases matching TRBD1. Per the germline V gene, CDR1 is KGHDR and CDR2 is SFDVKD. The CDR3 runs 17 residues. The trim removed 4 bases at V and 0 bases at J, leaving 7 bases unmatched. The CDR3 region has the DNA TGTGCCACCAGTGACCCTGGACAGGGTGGTAGCAATCAGCCCCAGCATTTT. Protein: CATSDPGQGGSNQPQHF.

The chain carries TRBV7-2 and TRBJ1-2, with D unresolved. Germline CDR1 is SGHTA and CDR2 is FQGNSA. CDR3 length: 13 residues. V shed 1 base and J shed 9 bases, with 12 bases lying between them. The CDR3 loop reads CASSLGGLWSYTF. CDR3 DNA sequence: TGTGCCAGCAGCTTAGGCGGATTATGGAGCTACACCTTC.

In this sample, this clone turned up once. In DNA, the CDR3 is TGTGCCAGTAGTATCACGACAGGGTTCGAGCAGTTCTTC. It codes for CASSITTGFEQFF. The chain recombines TRBV19 with TRBJ2-1; 7 bases align to TRBD1. Germline CDR1 LNHDA, CDR2 SQIVND (reference sequence). Germline trimming cut 3 bases from V and 10 bases from J; bases unmatched to any gene: 6. The CDR3 has 13 residues.

The J gene is TRBJ2-5, the V gene TRBV5-6; 7 nucleotides align to TRBD2. J lost 1 base, V lost 4 bases, and 1 base had no gene match. The CDR3 consists of 13 residues. CDR1 and CDR2 (germline): SGHDT, YYEEEE. In DNA form, the CDR3 reads TGTGCCAGCAGCGGGACTACCCAAGAGACCCAGTACTTC. It translates to CASSGTTQETQYF.

This sequence joins TRBV6-5 and TRBJ1-6; D is unclear. The CDR3 runs 15 residues. Trimming took 2 bases from V and 2 from J, leaving 7 bases between them. Germline CDR1 reads MNHEY; CDR2 reads SVGAGI. CDR3 amino acids: CASSYSRTYNSPLHF. DNA for the CDR3: TGTGCCAGCAGTTACAGCAGGACCTATAATTCACCCCTCCACTTT.

The count of this clone is one. V usage is TRBV5-8 and J usage is TRBJ1-5; 7 bases are shared with TRBD1. V lost 4 bases, J lost 0 bases, and 4 bases stayed unmatched. Germline CDR1 SGHTS, CDR2 YDEGEE. The CDR3 length is 15 residues. The CDR3 DNA sequence: TGTGCCAGCAGCAGTGGGACAGTTAGCAATCAGCCCCAGCATTTT. This sequence encodes CASSSGTVSNQPQHF.